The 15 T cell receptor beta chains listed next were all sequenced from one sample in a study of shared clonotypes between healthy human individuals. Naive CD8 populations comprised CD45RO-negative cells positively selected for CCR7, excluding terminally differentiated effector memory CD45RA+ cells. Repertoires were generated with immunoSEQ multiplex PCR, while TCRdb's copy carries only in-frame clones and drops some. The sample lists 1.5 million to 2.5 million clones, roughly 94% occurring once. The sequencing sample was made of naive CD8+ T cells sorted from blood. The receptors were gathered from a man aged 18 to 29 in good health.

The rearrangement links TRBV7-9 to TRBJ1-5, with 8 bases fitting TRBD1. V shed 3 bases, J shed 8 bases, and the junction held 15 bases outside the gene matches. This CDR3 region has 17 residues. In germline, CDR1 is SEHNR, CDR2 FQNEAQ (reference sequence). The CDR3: CASSFFFGTGGGEPQHF. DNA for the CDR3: TGTGCCAGCAGCTTCTTCTTTGGCACAGGGGGAGGGGAGCCCCAGCATTTT.

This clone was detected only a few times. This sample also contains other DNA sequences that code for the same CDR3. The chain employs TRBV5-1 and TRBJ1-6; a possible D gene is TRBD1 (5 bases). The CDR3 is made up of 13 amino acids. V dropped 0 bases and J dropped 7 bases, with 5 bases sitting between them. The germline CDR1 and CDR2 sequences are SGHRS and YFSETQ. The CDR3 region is CASSLEGNSPLHF. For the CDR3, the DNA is TGCGCCAGCAGCTTGGAGGGGAATTCACCCCTCCACTTT.

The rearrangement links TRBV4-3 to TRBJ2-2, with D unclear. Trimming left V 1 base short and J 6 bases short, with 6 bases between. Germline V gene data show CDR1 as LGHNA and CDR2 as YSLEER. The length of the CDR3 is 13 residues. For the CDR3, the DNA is TGCGCCAGCAGCCAAGCCATACCCGGGGAGCTGTTTTTT. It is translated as CASSQAIPGELFF.

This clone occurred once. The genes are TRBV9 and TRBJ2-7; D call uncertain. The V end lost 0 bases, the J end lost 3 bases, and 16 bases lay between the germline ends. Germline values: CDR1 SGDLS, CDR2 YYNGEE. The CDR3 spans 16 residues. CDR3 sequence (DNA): TGTGCCAGCAGCGTAGATTCGGGTGGCGGTTACTACGAGCAGTACTTC. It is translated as CASSVDSGGGYYEQYF.

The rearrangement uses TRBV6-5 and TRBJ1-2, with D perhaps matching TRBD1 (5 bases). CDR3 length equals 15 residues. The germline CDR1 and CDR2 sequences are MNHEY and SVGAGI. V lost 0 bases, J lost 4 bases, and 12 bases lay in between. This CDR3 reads CASSYSGGEGYGYTF. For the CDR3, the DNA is TGTGCCAGCAGTTACTCCGGGGGGGAGGGCTATGGCTACACCTTC.

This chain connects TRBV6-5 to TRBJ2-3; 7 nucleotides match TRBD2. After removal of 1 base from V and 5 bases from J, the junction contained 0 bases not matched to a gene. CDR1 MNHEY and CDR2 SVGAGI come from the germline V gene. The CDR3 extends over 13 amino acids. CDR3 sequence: CASSYWGGDTQYF. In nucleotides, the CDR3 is TGTGCCAGCAGTTACTGGGGGGGAGATACGCAGTATTTT.

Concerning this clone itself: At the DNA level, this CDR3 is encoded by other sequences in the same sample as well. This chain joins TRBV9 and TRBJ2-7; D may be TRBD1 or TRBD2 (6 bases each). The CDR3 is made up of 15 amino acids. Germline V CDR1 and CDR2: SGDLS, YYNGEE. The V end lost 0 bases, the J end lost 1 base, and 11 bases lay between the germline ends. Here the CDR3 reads CASSVAGGTSYEQYF. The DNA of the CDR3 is TGTGCCAGCAGCGTAGCCGGGGGCACATCCTACGAGCAGTACTTC.

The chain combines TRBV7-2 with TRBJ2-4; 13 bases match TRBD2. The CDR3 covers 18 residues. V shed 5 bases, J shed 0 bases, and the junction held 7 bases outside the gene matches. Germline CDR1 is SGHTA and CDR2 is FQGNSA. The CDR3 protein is CASSTGLAGAVAKNIQYF. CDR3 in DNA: TGTGCCAGCAGCACCGGACTAGCGGGGGCGGTAGCCAAAAACATTCAGTACTTC.

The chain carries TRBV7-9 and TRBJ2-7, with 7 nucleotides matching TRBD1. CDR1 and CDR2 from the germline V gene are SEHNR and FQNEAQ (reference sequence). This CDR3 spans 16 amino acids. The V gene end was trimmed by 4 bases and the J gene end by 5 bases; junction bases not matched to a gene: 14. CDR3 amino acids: CASSSIPTGSDHEQYF. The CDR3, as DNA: TGTGCCAGCAGCTCCATCCCGACAGGGAGCGATCACGAGCAGTACTTC.

The CDR3 loop is CASSPRQTPYEQYF. The CDR3, as DNA: TGCGCCAGCAGTCCCCGACAGACACCCTACGAGCAGTACTTC. The chain is built from TRBV5-1 and TRBJ2-7; D might be TRBD1 (5 bases). The CDR3 is 14 residues long. From germline, CDR1 is SGHRS and CDR2 YFSETQ. V gave up 5 bases and J gave up 2 bases, with 14 bases separating them.

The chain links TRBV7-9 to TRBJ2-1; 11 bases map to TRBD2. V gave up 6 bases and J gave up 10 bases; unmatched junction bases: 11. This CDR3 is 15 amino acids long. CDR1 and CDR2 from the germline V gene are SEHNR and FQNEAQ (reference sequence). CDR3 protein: CASRSGLAAIGEQFF. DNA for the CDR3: TGTGCCAGCAGGTCGGGACTAGCGGCAATTGGGGAGCAGTTCTTC. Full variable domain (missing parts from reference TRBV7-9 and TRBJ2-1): DTGVSQNPRHKITKRGQNVTFRCDPISEHNRLYWYRQTLGQGPEFLTYFQNEAQLEKSRLLSDRFSAERPKGSFSTLEIQRTEQGDSAMYLCASRSGLAAIGEQFFGPGTRLTVL.

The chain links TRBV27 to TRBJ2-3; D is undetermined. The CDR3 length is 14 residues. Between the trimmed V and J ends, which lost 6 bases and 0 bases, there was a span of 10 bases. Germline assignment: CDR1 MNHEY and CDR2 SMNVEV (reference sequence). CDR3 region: CASRQFPSTDTQYF. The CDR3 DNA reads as TGTGCCAGCAGGCAATTTCCCAGCACAGATACGCAGTATTTT.

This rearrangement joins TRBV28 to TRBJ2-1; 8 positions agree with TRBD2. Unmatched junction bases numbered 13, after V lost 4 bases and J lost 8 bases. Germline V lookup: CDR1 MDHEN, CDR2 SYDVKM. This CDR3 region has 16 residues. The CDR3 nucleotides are TGTGCCAGCAGTTCACTTCATGAGCGGGGGCGGGATGAGCAGTTCTTC. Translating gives CASSSLHERGRDEQFF.

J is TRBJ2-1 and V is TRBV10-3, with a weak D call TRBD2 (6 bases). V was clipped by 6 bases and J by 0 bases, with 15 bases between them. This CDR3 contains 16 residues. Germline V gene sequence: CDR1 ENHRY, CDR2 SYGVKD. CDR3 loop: CAISSSEGSSYNEQFF. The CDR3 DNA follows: TGTGCCATCAGCTCGTCGGAGGGGAGCTCCTACAATGAGCAGTTCTTC.

Here the CDR3 reads CASSISSSGTNDGYTF. CDR3 bases: TGTGCCAGCAGCATAAGTAGTAGTGGGACGAACGATGGCTACACCTTC. The genes are TRBV9 and TRBJ1-2, with D perhaps matching TRBD1 (5 bases). Trimming stripped 4 bases from V and 6 bases from J, with 22 bases between. Germline assignment: CDR1 SGDLS and CDR2 YYNGEE. The CDR3 is 16 residues long.